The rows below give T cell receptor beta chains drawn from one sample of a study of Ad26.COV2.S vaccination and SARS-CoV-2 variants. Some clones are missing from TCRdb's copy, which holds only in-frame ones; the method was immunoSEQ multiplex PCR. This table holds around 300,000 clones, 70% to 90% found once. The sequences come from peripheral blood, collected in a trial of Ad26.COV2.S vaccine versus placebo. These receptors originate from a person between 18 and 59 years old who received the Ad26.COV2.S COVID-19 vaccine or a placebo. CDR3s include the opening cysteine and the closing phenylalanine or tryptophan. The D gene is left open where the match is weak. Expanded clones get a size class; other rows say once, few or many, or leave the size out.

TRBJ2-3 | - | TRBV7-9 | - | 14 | TGTGCCAGCAGCTTAGTCAGGGCGCCAGATACGCAGTATTTT | CASSLVRAPDTQYF
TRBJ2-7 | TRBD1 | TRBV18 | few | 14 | TGTGCCAGCTCAGAGGGGGCACTCCCCTACGAGCAGTACTTC | CASSEGALPYEQYF
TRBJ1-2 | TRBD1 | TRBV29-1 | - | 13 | TGCAGCGTTGACACCGGGACAGGGGATGGCTACACCTTC | CSVDTGTGDGYTF
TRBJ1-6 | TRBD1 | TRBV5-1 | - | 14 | TGCGCCAGCAGCGACGGGACAGGGGAATCACCCCTCCACTTT | CASSDGTGESPLHF
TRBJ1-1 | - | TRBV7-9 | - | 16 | TGTGCCAGCAGCTTAGGCCCCGGGAGAGATAACACTGAAGCTTTCTTT | CASSLGPGRDNTEAFF
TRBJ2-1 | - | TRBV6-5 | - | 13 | TGTGCCGGGGGGCTCTTCCCCCTCAATGAGCAGTTCTTC | CAGGLFPLNEQFF
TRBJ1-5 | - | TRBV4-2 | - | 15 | TGTGCCAGCAGCCCTAACACACGCTCGGGGGGGCCCCAGCATTTT | CASSPNTRSGGPQHF
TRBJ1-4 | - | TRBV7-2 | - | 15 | TGTGCCAGCAGCTTAGCCGGGAATCGGAATGAAAAACTGTTTTTT | CASSLAGNRNEKLFF
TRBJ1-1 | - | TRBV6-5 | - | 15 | TGTGCCAGCAGTTACTCAGGGGCTTTGGGGACTGAAGCTTTCTTT | CASSYSGALGTEAFF
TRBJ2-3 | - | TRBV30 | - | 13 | TGTGCCTGGAGTTTTAGTGCGGCAGATACGCAGTATTTT | CAWSFSAADTQYF
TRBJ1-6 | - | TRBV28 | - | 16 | TGTGCCAGCAGGTCAACAGGGAGCTCCTATAATTCACCCCTCCACTTT | CASRSTGSSYNSPLHF
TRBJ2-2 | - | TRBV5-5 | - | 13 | TGTGCCAGCAGCTTAGATAGCGACGGGGAGCTGTTTTTT | CASSLDSDGELFF
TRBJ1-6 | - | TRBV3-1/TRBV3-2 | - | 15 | TGTGCCAGCAGCTCCCGGGACACCTATAATTCACCCCTCCACTTT | CASSSRDTYNSPLHF
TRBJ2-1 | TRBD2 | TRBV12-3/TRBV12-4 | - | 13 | TGTGCCAGCACAGCCGGCGGGGGGAATGAGCAGTTCTTC | CASTAGGGNEQFF
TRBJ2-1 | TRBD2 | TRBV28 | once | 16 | TGTGCCAGCCGACCCCATAGCGGGGGGTCATACAATGAGCAGTTCTTC | CASRPHSGGSYNEQFF
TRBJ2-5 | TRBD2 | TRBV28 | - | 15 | TGTGCCAGCAGTTTAACAGCGGGGGGGCTTGAGACCCAGTACTTC | CASSLTAGGLETQYF
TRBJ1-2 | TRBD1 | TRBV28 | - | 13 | TGTGCCAGCAGTGCCGGGACAGGGGTTGGCTACACCTTC | CASSAGTGVGYTF
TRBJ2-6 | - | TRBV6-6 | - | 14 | TGTGCCAGCAGGCTAGACAGACCCCTAGACGTCCTGACTTTC | CASRLDRPLDVLTF
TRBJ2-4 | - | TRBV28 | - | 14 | TGTGCCAGCAGTTCAGGGGCTGAAGGGAACATTCAGTACTTC | CASSSGAEGNIQYF
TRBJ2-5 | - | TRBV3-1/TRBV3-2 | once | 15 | TGTGCCAGCAGCGCTGGGACCCCCCACGGGGAGACCCAGTACTTC | CASSAGTPHGETQYF
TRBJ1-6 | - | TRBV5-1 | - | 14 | TGCGCCAGCAGCTTGGGCGGCGGGGGCGAACCCCTCCACTTT | CASSLGGGGEPLHF
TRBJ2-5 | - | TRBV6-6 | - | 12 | TGTGCCTCACAAAGGGGGCAAGAGACCCAGTACTTC | CASQRGQETQYF
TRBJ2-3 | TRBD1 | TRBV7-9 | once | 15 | TGTGCCAGCAGCTCGGCCGGGACAGTTAAAGATACGCAGTATTTT | CASSSAGTVKDTQYF
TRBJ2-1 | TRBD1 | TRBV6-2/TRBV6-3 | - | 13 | TGTGCCAGCAGTTCCCAGGGGGTCAATGAGCAGTTCTTC | CASSSQGVNEQFF
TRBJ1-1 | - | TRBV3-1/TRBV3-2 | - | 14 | TGTGCCAGCAGCCAAGAACCAGGGAACACTGAAGCTTTCTTT | CASSQEPGNTEAFF
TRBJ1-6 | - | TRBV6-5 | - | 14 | TGTGCCAGCAGTTACGGACAGTATAATTCACCCCTCCACTTT | CASSYGQYNSPLHF